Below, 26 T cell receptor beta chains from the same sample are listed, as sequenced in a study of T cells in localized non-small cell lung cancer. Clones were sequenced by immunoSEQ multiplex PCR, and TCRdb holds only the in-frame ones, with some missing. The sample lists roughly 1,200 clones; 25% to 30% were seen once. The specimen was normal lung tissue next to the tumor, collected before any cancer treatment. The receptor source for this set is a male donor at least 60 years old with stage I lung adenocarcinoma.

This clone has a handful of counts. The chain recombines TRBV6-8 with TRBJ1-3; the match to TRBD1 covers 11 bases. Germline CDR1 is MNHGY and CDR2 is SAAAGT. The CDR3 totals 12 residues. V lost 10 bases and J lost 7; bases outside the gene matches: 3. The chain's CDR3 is CAIRDRGNTIYF. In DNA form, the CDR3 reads TGTGCCATCAGGGACAGGGGGAACACCATATATTTT.

The CDR3 DNA is TGTGCCACCAGCAGAGATATGAGCGGGGGGGCGAGGAACATTCAGTACTTC. Translated, it gives CATSRDMSGGARNIQYF. The chain is built from TRBV15 and TRBJ2-4, with TRBD2 matching 10 bases. The CDR3 runs 17 residues. Germline CDR1 and CDR2: LNHNV and YYDKDF (reference sequence). The J segment lost 7 bases and the V segment lost 0 bases, leaving 9 bases of the junction unmatched.

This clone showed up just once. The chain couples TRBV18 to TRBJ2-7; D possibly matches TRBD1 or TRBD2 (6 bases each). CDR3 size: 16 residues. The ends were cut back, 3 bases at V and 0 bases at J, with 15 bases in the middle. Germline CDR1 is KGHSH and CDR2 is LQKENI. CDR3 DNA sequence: TGTGCCAGCTCACCGGGGGCGGGAAAGAGCTCCTACGAGCAGTACTTC. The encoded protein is CASSPGAGKSSYEQYF. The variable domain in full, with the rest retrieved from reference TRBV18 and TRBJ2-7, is NAGVMQNPRHLVRRRGQEARLRCSPMKGHSHVYWYRQLPEEGLKFMVYLQKENIIDESGMPKERFSAEFPKEGPSILRIQQVVRGDSAAYFCASSPGAGKSSYEQYFGPGTRLTVT.

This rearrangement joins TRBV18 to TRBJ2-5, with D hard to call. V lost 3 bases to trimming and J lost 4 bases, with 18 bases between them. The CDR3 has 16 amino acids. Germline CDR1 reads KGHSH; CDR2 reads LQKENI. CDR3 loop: CASSPSAKTDSETQYF. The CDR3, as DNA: TGTGCCAGCTCACCCTCCGCGAAAACGGATTCAGAGACCCAGTACTTC. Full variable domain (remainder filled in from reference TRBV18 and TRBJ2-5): NAGVMQNPRHLVRRRGQEARLRCSPMKGHSHVYWYRQLPEEGLKFMVYLQKENIIDESGMPKERFSAEFPKEGPSILRIQQVVRGDSAAYFCASSPSAKTDSETQYFGPGTRLLVL.

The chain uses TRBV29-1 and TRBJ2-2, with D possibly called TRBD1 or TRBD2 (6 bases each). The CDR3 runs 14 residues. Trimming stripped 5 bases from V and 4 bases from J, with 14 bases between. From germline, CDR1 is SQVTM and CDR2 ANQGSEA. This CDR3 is CSVREQGGTGELFF. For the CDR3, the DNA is TGCAGCGTTAGGGAACAGGGAGGCACCGGGGAGCTGTTTTTT.

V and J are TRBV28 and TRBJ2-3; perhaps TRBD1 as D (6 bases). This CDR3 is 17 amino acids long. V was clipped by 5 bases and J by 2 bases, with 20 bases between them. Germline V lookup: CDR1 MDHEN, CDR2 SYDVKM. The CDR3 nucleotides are TGTGCCAGCAGTCCAGGGGCGGGTAGGGAGAACACAGATACGCAGTATTTT. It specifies CASSPGAGRENTDTQYF.

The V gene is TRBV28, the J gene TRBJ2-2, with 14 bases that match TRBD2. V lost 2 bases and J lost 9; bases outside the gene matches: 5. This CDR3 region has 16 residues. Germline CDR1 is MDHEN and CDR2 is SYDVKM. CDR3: CASSLGTSGREWELFF. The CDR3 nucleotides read TGTGCCAGCAGTTTAGGGACTAGCGGGAGAGAATGGGAGCTGTTTTTT.

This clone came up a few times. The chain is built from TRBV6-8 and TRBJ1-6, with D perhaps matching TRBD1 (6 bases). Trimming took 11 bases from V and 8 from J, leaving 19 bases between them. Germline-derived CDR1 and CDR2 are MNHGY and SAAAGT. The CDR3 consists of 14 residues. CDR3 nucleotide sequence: TGTGCCGCCCAAGGGCAGGGGAGTTATTCACCCCTCCACTTT. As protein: CAAQGQGSYSPLHF.

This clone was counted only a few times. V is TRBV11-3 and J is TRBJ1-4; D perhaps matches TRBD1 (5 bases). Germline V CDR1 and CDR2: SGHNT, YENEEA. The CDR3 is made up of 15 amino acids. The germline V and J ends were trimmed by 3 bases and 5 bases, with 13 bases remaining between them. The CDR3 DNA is TGTGCCAGCAGCTTTTTATCAGGGACGAATGAAAAACTGTTTTTT. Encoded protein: CASSFLSGTNEKLFF.

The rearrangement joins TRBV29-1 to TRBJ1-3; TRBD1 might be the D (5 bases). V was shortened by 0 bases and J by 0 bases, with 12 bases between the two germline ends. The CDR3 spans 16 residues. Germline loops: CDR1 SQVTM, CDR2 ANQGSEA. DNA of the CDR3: TGCAGCGTTGAAGATCCCGAGGGGAGCTCTGGAAACACCATATATTTT. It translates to CSVEDPEGSSGNTIYF.

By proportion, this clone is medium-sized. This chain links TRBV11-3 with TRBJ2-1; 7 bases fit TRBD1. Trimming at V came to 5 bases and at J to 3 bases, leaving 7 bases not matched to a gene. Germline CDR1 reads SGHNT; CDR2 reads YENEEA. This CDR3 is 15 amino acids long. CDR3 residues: CASSQTTGSYNEQFF. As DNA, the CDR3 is TGTGCCAGCAGCCAGACGACAGGGAGCTACAATGAGCAGTTCTTC.

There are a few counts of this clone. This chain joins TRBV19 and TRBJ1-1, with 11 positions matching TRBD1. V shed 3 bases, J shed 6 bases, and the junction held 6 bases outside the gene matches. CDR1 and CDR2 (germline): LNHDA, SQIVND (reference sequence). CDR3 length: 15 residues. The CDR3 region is CASSIILGQGAEAFF. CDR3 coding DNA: TGTGCCAGTAGTATCATCCTGGGACAGGGGGCTGAAGCTTTCTTT.

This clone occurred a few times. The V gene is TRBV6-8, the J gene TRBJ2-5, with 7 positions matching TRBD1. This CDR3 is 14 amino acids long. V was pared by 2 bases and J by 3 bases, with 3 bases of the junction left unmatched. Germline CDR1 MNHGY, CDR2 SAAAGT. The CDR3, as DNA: TGTGCCAGCAGTTACGGGACAGAGGAAGAGACCCAGTACTTC. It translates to CASSYGTEEETQYF.

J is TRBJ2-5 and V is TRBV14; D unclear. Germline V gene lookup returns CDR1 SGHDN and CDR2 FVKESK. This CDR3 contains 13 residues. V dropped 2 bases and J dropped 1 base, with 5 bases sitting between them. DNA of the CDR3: TGTGCCAGCAGCCAAAACAGCCAAGAGACCCAGTACTTC. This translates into CASSQNSQETQYF.

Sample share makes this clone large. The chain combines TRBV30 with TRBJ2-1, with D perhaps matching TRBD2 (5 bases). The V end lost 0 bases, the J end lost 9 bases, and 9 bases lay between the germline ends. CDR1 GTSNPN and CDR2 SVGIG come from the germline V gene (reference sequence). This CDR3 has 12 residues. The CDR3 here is CAWSVGAVEQFF. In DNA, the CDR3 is TGTGCCTGGAGTGTGGGAGCGGTTGAGCAGTTCTTC.

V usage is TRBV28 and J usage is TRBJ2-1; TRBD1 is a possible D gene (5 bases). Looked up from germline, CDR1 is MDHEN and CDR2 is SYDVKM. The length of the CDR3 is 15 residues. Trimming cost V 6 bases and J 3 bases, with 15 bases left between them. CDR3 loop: CASRHPGRVYNEQFF. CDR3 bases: TGTGCCAGCAGACACCCAGGGCGCGTCTACAATGAGCAGTTCTTC.

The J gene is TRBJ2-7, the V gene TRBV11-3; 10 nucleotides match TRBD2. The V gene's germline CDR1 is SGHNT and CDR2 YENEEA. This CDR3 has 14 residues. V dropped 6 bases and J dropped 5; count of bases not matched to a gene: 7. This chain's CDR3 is CASRASGRAHEQYF. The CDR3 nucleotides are TGTGCCAGCAGGGCCAGCGGGAGGGCCCACGAGCAGTACTTC.

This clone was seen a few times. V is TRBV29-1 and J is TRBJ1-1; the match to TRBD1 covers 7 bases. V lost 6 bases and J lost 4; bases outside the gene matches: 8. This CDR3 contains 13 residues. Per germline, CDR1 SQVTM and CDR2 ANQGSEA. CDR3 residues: CSVSRGRVTEAFF. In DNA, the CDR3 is TGCAGCGTCTCTAGGGGGCGGGTCACTGAAGCTTTCTTT.

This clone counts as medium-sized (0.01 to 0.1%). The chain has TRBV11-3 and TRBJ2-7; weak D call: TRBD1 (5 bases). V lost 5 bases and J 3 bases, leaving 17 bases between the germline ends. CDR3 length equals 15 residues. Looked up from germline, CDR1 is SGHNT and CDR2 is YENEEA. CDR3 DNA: TGTGCCAGCAGCCCCCCCCAGGGAATTAACTACGAGCAGTACTTC. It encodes CASSPPQGINYEQYF.

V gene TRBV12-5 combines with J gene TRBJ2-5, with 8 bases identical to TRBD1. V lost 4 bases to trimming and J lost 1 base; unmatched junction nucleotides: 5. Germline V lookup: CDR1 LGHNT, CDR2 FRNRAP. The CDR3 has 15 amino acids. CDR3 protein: CASGSGTGLQETQYF. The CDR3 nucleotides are TGTGCTAGTGGTTCCGGGACAGGCCTCCAAGAGACCCAGTACTTC.

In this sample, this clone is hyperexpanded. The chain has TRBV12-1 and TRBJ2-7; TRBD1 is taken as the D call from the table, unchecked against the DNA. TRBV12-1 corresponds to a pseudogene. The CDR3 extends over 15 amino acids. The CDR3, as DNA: TGTGCCAGCAGCGCCCCTACCGGGACAAGCCACGAGCAGTACTTC. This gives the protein CASSAPTGTSHEQYF.

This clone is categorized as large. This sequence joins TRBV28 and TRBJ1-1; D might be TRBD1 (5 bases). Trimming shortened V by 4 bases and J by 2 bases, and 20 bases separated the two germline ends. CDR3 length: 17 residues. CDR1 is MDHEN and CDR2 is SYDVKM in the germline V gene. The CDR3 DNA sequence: TGTGCCAGCAGTTCGGGACCTCCCGTGACGAGAAACACTGAAGCTTTCTTT. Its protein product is CASSSGPPVTRNTEAFF.

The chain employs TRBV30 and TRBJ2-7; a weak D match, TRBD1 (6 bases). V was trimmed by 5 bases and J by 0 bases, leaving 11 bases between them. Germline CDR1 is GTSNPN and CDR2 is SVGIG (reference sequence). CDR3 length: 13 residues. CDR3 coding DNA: TGTGCCTGGGGGGGCCTCTCCTCCTACGAGCAGTACTTC. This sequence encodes CAWGGLSSYEQYF.

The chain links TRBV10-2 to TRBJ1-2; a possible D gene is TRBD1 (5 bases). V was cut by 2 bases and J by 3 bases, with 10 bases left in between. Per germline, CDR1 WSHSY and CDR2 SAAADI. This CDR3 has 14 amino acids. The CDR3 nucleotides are TGCGCCAGCAGTGAGCGGGGGGACGACTATGGCTACACCTTC. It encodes CASSERGDDYGYTF.

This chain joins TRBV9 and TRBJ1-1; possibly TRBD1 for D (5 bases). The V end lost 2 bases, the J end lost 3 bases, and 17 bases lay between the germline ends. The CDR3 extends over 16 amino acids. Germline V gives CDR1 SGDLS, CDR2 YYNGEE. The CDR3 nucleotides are TGTGCCAGCAGCGTGTTATTCGGCTTGGGGGACACTGAAGCTTTCTTT. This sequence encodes CASSVLFGLGDTEAFF.

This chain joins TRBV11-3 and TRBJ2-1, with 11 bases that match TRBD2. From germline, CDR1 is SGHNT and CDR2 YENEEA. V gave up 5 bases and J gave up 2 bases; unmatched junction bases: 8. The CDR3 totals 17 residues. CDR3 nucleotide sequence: TGTGCCAGCAGCCCAACTCGACTAGCGGGAACCTACAATGAGCAGTTCTTC. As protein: CASSPTRLAGTYNEQFF.